What follows describes a single TCR beta chain. The specificity of this receptor is unknown. Base qualities are not recorded, but no much larger clone differs from it by a single base. Ficoll-Paque density gradient centrifugation was the method used to isolate PBMCs. This sample is drawn from a study of T-cell memory formation after mild COVID-19 listed by TCRdb under 2021. At the level of the whole study: Most TCR sequence clusters were specific to one of the two donors. In a couple of donors, T-cell clones that expanded and contracted after mild COVID-19 were tracked by sequencing TCRalpha and TCRbeta repertoires over time. Two young, previously healthy adult volunteers, one female and one male, were included in the cohort.

CDR1 and CDR2 are read off the germline V gene as SGHTA and FQGNSA. Including cysteine and phenylalanine, the CDR3 has 14 amino acids. The sequence is cut down to CDR3 DNA, 42 bases in frame from base 1. At the junction V is shortened by 4 bases and J by 3 bases, with 11 bases in between. Study-wide conclusions, independent of this receptor: From day 15 to 85, contracting clones showed balanced CD4/CD8 phenotypes, whereas a second wave of clones that expanded from day 15 to 37 leaned towards CD4+. Contracting CD4+ clones were found mainly in CM and EM memory subsets, while CD8+ clones were enriched in EMRA. Only two mild cases were covered by the study, and larger cohorts that include severe cases with pre-infection samples were considered necessary. Some responding clones were detected in pre-infection memory, which suggested that pre-existing cross-reactive memory T cells had joined the SARS-CoV-2 response. The second-wave clones that peaked on day 37 were not confirmed to be SARS-CoV-2 specific.

These reads were obtained on an Illumina NovaSeq 6000. TCRalpha and TCRbeta cDNA libraries were constructed by 5'RACE with constant-segment primers, with sample barcodes and unique molecular identifiers being introduced. Trizol reagent was used to extract RNA from every sample. Amplification of the libraries took two PCR steps, and the second step added a second sample barcode plus Illumina TruSeq adapters. Sequencing of libraries was performed on an Illumina NovaSeq with 2 x 150 bp paired-end reads. On the study's bioinformatics: Reads were demultiplexed and collapsed into UMI-guided consensus sequences with migec v1.2.7. With mixcr v2.1.11, UMI consensuses were aligned to TRA and TRB V and J templates and assembled into clonotypes. A clonotype was counted as expanded or contracted only when both edgeR and NoisET called the clonotype significant, with the noise models trained on biological replicates. edgeR calls used a false discovery rate-adjusted p below 0.01 and a log2 fold-change threshold of 1. As an exploratory analysis of dynamics, max-normalized trajectories of the 1000 most abundant clonotypes were examined by PCA with hierarchical clustering. Separately sequenced CD4+ and CD8+ repertoires were used to assign the CD4 or CD8 phenotype of responding clones. The public sequencing data were trimmed at Q25 with fastp and processed into clonotypes with MiXCR by TCRdb, which kept only in-frame beta chains. Duplicate CDR3 protein sequences are folded into a single record with the most common DNA and genes. The V and J calls follow TCRdb's processing rather than the paper's. The sample data list fewer than 250,000 distinct CDR3 sequences, and approximately 10% of these were observed just once. Clones ranked in the top ten supply 2.5% to 3.5% of the sample.

Input material: PBMCs or a T cell subset sorted from them (not recorded which). The chain joins TRBV7-2 to TRBJ2-3, with a tentative D gene TRBD1 over 6 matching bases. The sequence derives from a man between 18 and 29 years old who had mild COVID-19 (a few samples of this study predate the infection). The sample titles of this study are shuffled in the database, so cell type and time point are left out; the donor was told from shared clones. In nucleotides, the sequence is TGTGCCAGCAGCTCCTCCGGGACAACAGATACGCAGTATTTT. Translated, it reads CASSSSGTTDTQYF.